A single sample gave rise to the 25 T cell receptor beta chains below, sequenced in a study of T cell responses to AZD1222 COVID-19 vaccine. TCRdb's table, derived via immunoSEQ multiplex PCR, lists solely in-frame clones and lacks some. This table has 150,000 to 200,000 clones, 70% to 90% appearing once. The material sequenced was peripheral blood, taken 28 days after the second AZD1222 dose. All receptors derive from an adult who received the AZD1222 COVID-19 vaccine.

In this sample, this clone turned up a few times. The gene calls are TRBV28 and TRBJ1-1; D is undetermined. CDR3 size: 14 residues. Deletions cut 5 bases from V and 10 bases from J, with 20 bases between. Germline CDR1 is MDHEN and CDR2 is SYDVKM. CDR3 loop: CASSPQLISRTAFF. For the CDR3, the DNA is TGTGCCAGCAGTCCGCAACTGATATCACGGACAGCTTTCTTT.

The CDR3 is CAIRGPNKGDTEAFF. CDR3 DNA sequence: TGTGCCATCAGGGGACCGAACAAAGGGGACACTGAAGCTTTCTTT. V gene TRBV10-3 combines with J gene TRBJ1-1; D possibly corresponds to TRBD1 (5 bases). The CDR3 covers 15 residues. CDR1 is ENHRY and CDR2 is SYGVKD in the germline V gene. Trimming took 6 bases from V and 3 from J, leaving 17 bases between them.

The V gene is TRBV5-1, the J gene TRBJ2-1; 10 bases are a match to TRBD2. The ends lost 6 bases at V and 4 bases at J; junction bases unmatched: 7. CDR3 length equals 15 residues. Germline V gene data show CDR1 as SGHRS and CDR2 as YFSETQ. The CDR3 region is CASKGLAGEYNEQFF. DNA of the CDR3: TGCGCCAGCAAAGGGCTAGCGGGAGAGTACAATGAGCAGTTCTTC.

The chain employs TRBV5-4 and TRBJ2-1; TRBD1 matches 10 bases. This CDR3 spans 15 amino acids. Germline V CDR1 and CDR2: SGHNT, YYREEE (reference sequence). J was trimmed by 9 bases and V by 6 bases; bases with no gene match: 12. The CDR3 loop is CASMPERQGALEQFF. CDR3 nucleotides: TGTGCCAGCATGCCGGAGAGACAGGGGGCGCTTGAGCAGTTCTTC.

The chain uses TRBV28 and TRBJ1-2; the D gene is possibly TRBD1 (5 bases). CDR3 size: 12 residues. Germline CDR1 MDHEN, CDR2 SYDVKM. Deletions cut 4 bases from V and 12 bases from J, with 15 bases between. The CDR3 DNA reads TGTGCCAGCAGTTCATACCGGGGCCTCGACACCTTC. Its protein is CASSSYRGLDTF.

Only a few counts were recorded for this clone. This chain joins TRBV9 and TRBJ1-2; possible D gene TRBD1, 6 bases. The CDR3 has 14 residues. CDR1 and CDR2 (germline): SGDLS, YYNGEE. V lost 0 bases, J lost 4 bases, and 10 bases lay in between. The CDR3 DNA follows: TGTGCCAGCAGCGTAGGTGGGGGCAGCTATGGCTACACCTTC. It codes for CASSVGGGSYGYTF.

The chain links TRBV7-2 to TRBJ2-5; D may match TRBD1 or TRBD2 (6 bases each). CDR1 is SGHTA, CDR2 FQGNSA, per germline. The CDR3 loop spans 15 amino acids. V was cut by 4 bases and J by 4 bases, with 16 bases left in between. CDR3 nucleotide sequence: TGTGCCAGCAGCTCGTACCCACAGGGAGGAGAGACCCAGTACTTC. Its protein product is CASSSYPQGGETQYF.

The CDR3 nucleotides read TGTGCCAGCAGCCAATCGGCCGGTGGAGGTGTAGGACTGTTTTTT. Translation: CASSQSAGGGVGLFF. The chain carries TRBV16 and TRBJ1-4, with no clear D. V lost 0 bases, J lost 13 bases, and 18 bases lay in between. CDR1 and CDR2 (germline): KGHSY, FQNENV. This CDR3 region has 15 residues.

There are a few counts of this clone. The chain combines TRBV7-2 with TRBJ2-7; D unresolved. CDR3 size: 13 residues. Trimming removed 1 base at V and 6 bases at J, with 10 bases between. Germline CDR1 reads SGHTA; CDR2 reads FQGNSA. CDR3 bases: TGTGCCAGCAGCTTAGTCGGCGCCCTCGAGCAGTACTTC. This codes for CASSLVGALEQYF.

In its sample, this clone was seen a few times. This chain links TRBV7-2 with TRBJ2-5, with D possibly matching TRBD1 (6 bases). The V and J ends lost 4 bases and 4 bases respectively, with 10 bases between them. Germline CDR1 SGHTA, CDR2 FQGNSA. The CDR3 covers 13 residues. CDR3 sequence (DNA): TGTGCCAGCAGCTCGACGACAGGAGAGACCCAGTACTTC. Its translation is CASSSTTGETQYF.

This chain joins TRBV6-5 and TRBJ1-3; 8 nucleotides agree with TRBD1. CDR3 length: 15 amino acids. Germline-derived CDR1 and CDR2 are MNHEY and SVGAGI. V was clipped by 4 bases and J by 2 bases; unmatched bases: 4. The CDR3 protein is CASSSQGGAGNTIYF. CDR3 coding DNA: TGTGCCAGCAGTTCACAGGGGGGAGCTGGAAACACCATATATTTT.

This clone was observed at least ten times. The chain recombines TRBV3-1 (or the pseudogene TRBV3-2) with TRBJ1-2; TRBD1 aligns across 7 bases. The germline V gene encodes CDR1 LGHDT and CDR2 YNNKEL (reference sequence). The CDR3 is 16 residues long. The junction had 12 bases not matched to a gene; V was cut back by 4 bases and J by 4 bases. The CDR3 region has the DNA TGTGCCAGCAGCCCCCCGACAGGGAAGGGGGGCTATGGCTACACCTTC. It specifies CASSPPTGKGGYGYTF.

The chain recombines TRBV3-1 (or the pseudogene TRBV3-2) with TRBJ2-3, with TRBD2 matching 7 bases. This CDR3 is 17 amino acids long. V gave up 1 base and J gave up 1 base; unmatched junction bases: 8. CDR1 is LGHDT, CDR2 YNNKEL, per germline (reference sequence). CDR3 DNA sequence: TGTGCCAGCAGCCAAGGCTGGACGGGAGGCCGCACAGATACGCAGTATTTT. Protein product: CASSQGWTGGRTDTQYF.

This chain links TRBV6-5 with TRBJ2-5; TRBD1 matches 8 bases. In germline, CDR1 is MNHEY, CDR2 SVGAGI. The CDR3 is 14 residues long. With V trimmed by 6 bases and J by 5 bases, 8 bases remained unmatched. The CDR3 nucleotides read TGTGCCAGCAGGTACGGGACAGGACGGGAGACCCAGTACTTC. As protein: CASRYGTGRETQYF.

The chain couples TRBV2 to TRBJ2-1, with 14 bases that match TRBD2. V lost 6 bases, J lost 2 bases, and 9 bases stayed unmatched. The CDR3 runs to 18 residues. Germline CDR1 reads SNHLY; CDR2 reads FYNNEI. The DNA for the CDR3 is TGTGCCAGCAGCCCGGGACTAGCGGGAGTCGGCACCTACAATGAGCAGTTCTTC. Residues: CASSPGLAGVGTYNEQFF. The full variable domain, with the rest looked up from reference TRBV2 and TRBJ2-1, is EPEVTQTPSHQVTQMGQEVILRCVPISNHLYFYWYRQILGQKVEFLVSFYNNEISEKSEIFDDQFSVERPDGSNFTLKIRSTKLEDSAMYFCASSPGLAGVGTYNEQFFGPGTRLTVL.

The chain has TRBV5-1 and TRBJ1-1; D perhaps matches TRBD1 (5 bases). Germline V gene data show CDR1 as SGHRS and CDR2 as YFSETQ. Trimming pared 2 bases from V and 2 bases from J, leaving 13 bases between. The CDR3 extends over 15 amino acids. The CDR3 sequence is CASSLLSTDNTEAFF. The CDR3 DNA reads TGCGCCAGCAGCTTACTCTCGACAGATAACACTGAAGCTTTCTTT.

The rearrangement joins TRBV19 to TRBJ1-2, with D maybe TRBD1 (5 bases). Germline V CDR1 and CDR2: LNHDA, SQIVND (reference sequence). There are 15 residues in the CDR3. Trimming cost V 7 bases and J 2 bases, with 17 bases left between them. In nucleotides, the CDR3 is TGTGCCAGTACCGAGAGGGCGGGGGGAAACTATGGCTACACCTTC. It specifies CASTERAGGNYGYTF.

The V and J genes are TRBV5-1 and TRBJ1-1, with D hard to call. V lost 7 bases and J lost 4, with 14 bases in between. CDR3 length: 13 amino acids. Germline V CDR1 and CDR2: SGHRS, YFSETQ. The CDR3 DNA reads TGCGCCAGCTCGGGCTCAGGCGCCACTGAAGCTTTCTTT. This codes for CASSGSGATEAFF.

The chain links TRBV6-5 to TRBJ1-1, with D possibly being TRBD1 (5 bases). V lost 7 bases, J lost 1 base, and 16 bases lay in between. The CDR3 is 15 residues long. The germline V gene has CDR1 MNHEY and CDR2 SVGAGI. CDR3 nucleotide sequence: TGTGCCAGCAACGACCGCGGGGACCCGAACACTGAAGCTTTCTTT. Its protein is CASNDRGDPNTEAFF.

The chain couples TRBV5-1 to TRBJ2-1, with unresolved D. Germline loops: CDR1 SGHRS, CDR2 YFSETQ. V shed 1 base and J shed 6 bases, with 11 bases lying between them. This CDR3 has 14 amino acids. CDR3 DNA: TGCGCCAGCAGCTTGTACGCCAGCTTCAATGAGCAGTTCTTC. Its translation: CASSLYASFNEQFF.

The rearrangement links TRBV7-2 to TRBJ1-4; D is unclear. In germline, CDR1 is SGHTA, CDR2 FQGNSA. The CDR3 contains 14 residues. V lost 1 base to trimming and J lost 8 bases, with 11 bases between them. CDR3 sequence (DNA): TGTGCCAGCAGCTTAGTTCCGGTAGGGGAAAAACTGTTTTTT. It encodes CASSLVPVGEKLFF.

The V call is TRBV18, the J call TRBJ1-1; D is undetermined. The CDR3 contains 14 residues. V was pared by 6 bases and J by 4 bases, with 15 bases between. Germline CDR1 is KGHSH and CDR2 is LQKENI. This chain's CDR3 is CASSPLEKGTEAFF. DNA of the CDR3: TGTGCCAGCTCTCCCTTGGAGAAGGGCACTGAAGCTTTCTTT.

The genes are TRBV12-3 or TRBV12-4 and TRBJ1-2; no firm D call. The V and J ends lost 2 bases and 7 bases respectively, with 11 bases between them. The CDR3 is 13 amino acids. CDR3 sequence: CASSLLGIGGYTF. CDR3 bases: TGTGCCAGCAGTTTACTTGGCATTGGTGGCTACACCTTC.

J is TRBJ2-3 and V is TRBV20-1, with D tentatively TRBD2 (6 bases). Trimming cost V 3 bases and J 0 bases, with 13 bases left between them. Germline CDR1 is DFQATT and CDR2 is SNEGSKA (reference sequence). The CDR3 has 15 amino acids. This CDR3 is CSASGPGTSTDTQYF. CDR3 DNA sequence: TGCAGTGCTAGTGGTCCCGGGACTAGCACAGATACGCAGTATTTT.

The chain has TRBV2 and TRBJ2-5, with 9 bases that match TRBD1. The V segment lost 6 bases and the J segment 3 bases; nucleotides outside the gene matches: 2. This CDR3 has 13 amino acids. Germline-derived CDR1 and CDR2 are SNHLY and FYNNEI. As DNA, the CDR3 is TGTGCCAGCAGCAGGGACAGGGAAGAGACCCAGTACTTC. It translates to CASSRDREETQYF.